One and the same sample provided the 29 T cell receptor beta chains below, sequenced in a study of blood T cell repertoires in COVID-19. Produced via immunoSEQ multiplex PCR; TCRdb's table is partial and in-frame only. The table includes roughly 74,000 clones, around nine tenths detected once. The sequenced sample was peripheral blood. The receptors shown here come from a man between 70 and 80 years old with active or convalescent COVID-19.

In nucleotides, the CDR3 is TGTGCCATCAGTGAGCCTAACCCTCTAACCTTC. Translating it yields CAISEPNPLTF. V gene TRBV10-3 combines with J gene TRBJ1-2; no reliable D call. The V gene's germline CDR1 is ENHRY and CDR2 SYGVKD. The CDR3 contains 11 residues. V was pared by 2 bases and J by 14 bases, with 12 bases between.

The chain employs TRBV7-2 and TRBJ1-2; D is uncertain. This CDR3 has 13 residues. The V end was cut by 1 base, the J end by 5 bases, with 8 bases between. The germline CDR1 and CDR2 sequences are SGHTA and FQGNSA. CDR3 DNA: TGTGCCAGCAGCTTAGAAACGGTTTATGGCTACACCTTC. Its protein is CASSLETVYGYTF.

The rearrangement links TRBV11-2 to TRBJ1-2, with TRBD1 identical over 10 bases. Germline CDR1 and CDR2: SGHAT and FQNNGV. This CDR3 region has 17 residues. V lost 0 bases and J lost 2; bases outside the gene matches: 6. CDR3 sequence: CASSLDLLTGGNYGYTF. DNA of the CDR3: TGTGCCAGCAGCTTAGATCTTTTGACAGGGGGCAACTATGGCTACACCTTC.

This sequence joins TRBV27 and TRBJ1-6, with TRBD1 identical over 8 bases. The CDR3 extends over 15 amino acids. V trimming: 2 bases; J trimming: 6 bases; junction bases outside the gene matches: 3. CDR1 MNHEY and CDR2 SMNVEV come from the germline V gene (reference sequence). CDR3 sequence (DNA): TGTGCCAGCAGTTTACGGACAGGGTTTAATTCACCCCTCCACTTT. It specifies CASSLRTGFNSPLHF.

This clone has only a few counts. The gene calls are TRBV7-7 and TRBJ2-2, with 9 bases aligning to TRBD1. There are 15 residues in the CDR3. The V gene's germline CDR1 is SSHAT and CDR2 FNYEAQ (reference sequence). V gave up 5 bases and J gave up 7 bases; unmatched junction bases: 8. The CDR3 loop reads CASSPRQGGDGELFF. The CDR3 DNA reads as TGTGCCAGCAGCCCCAGACAGGGGGGGGACGGGGAGCTGTTTTTT.

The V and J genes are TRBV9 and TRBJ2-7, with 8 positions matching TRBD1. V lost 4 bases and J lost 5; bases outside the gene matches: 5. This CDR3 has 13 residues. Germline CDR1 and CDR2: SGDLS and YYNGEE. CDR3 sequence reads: CASSSRTGNEQYF. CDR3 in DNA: TGTGCCAGCAGCTCCCGGACAGGGAACGAGCAGTACTTC.

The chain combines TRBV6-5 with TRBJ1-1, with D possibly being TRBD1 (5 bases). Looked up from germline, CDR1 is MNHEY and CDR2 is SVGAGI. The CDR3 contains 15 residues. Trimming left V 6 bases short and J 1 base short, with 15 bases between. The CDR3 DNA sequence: TGTGCCAGCAGGGACACCGGGGGGGGGAACACTGAAGCTTTCTTT. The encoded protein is CASRDTGGGNTEAFF.

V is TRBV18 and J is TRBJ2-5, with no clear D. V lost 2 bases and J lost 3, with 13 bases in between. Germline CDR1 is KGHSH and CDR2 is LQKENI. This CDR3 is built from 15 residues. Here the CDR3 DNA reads TGTGCCAGCTCACCAACCGGAGCTAGAAAAGAGACCCAGTACTTC. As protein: CASSPTGARKETQYF.

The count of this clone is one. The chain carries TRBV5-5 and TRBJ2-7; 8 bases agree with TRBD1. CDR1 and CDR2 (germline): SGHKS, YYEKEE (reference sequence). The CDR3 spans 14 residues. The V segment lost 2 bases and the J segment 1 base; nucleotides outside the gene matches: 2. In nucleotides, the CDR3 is TGTGCCAGCAGCTTCGGACAGGGATCCTACGAGCAGTACTTC. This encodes CASSFGQGSYEQYF.

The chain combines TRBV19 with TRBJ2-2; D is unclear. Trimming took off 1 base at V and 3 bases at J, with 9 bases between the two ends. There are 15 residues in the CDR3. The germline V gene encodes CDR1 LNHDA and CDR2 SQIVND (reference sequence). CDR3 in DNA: TGTGCCAGTAGTATAGCCAGCGCTTACACCGGGGAGCTGTTTTTT. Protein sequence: CASSIASAYTGELFF.

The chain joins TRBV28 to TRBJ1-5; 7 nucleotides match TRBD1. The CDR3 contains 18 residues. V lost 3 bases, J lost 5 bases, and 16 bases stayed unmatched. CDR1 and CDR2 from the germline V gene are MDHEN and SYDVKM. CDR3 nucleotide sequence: TGTGCCAGCAGTTTCTCGAGGGGGCTAGGTAGTGCCGATCAGCCCCAGCATTTT. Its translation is CASSFSRGLGSADQPQHF.

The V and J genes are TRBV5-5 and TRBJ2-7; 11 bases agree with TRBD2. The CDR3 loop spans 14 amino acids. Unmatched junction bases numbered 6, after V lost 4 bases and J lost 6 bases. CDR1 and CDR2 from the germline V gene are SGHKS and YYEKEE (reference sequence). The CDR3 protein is CASSLMGLAAEQYF. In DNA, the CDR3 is TGTGCCAGCAGCCTTATGGGACTAGCGGCCGAGCAGTACTTC.

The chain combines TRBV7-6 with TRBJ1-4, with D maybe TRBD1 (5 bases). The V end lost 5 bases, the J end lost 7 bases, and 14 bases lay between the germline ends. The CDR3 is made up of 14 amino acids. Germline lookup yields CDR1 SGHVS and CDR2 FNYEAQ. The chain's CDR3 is CASSNGGLGEKLFF. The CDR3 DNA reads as TGTGCCAGCAGCAACGGGGGACTAGGTGAAAAACTGTTTTTT.

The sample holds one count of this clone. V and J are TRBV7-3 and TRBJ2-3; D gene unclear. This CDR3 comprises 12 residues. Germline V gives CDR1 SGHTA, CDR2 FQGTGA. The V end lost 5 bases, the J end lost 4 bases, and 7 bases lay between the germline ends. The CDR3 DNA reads TGTGCCAGCAGCCCGAGCCCAGATACGCAGTATTTT. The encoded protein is CASSPSPDTQYF.

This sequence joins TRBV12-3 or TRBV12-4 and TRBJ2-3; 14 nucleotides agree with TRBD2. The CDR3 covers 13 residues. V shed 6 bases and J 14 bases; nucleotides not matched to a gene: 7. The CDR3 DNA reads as TGTGCCAGCAGCCTAGGGACTAGCGGGGGCGGGTATTTT. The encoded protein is CASSLGTSGGGYF.

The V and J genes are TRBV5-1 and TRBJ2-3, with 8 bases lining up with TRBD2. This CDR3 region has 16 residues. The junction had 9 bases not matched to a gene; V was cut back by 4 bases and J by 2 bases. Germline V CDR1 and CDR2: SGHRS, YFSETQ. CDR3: CASSRRSGTLTDTQYF. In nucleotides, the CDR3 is TGCGCCAGCAGCCGTCGTAGCGGGACCCTCACAGATACGCAGTATTTT.

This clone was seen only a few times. Here the CDR3 reads CASSFLGSANTGELFF. For the CDR3, the DNA is TGTGCCAGTAGTTTCCTAGGTTCGGCGAACACCGGGGAGCTGTTTTTT. V is TRBV19 and J is TRBJ2-2; D is unresolved. Germline V lookup: CDR1 LNHDA, CDR2 SQIVND (reference sequence). This CDR3 region has 16 residues. The V end was cut by 5 bases, the J end by 0 bases, with 13 bases between.

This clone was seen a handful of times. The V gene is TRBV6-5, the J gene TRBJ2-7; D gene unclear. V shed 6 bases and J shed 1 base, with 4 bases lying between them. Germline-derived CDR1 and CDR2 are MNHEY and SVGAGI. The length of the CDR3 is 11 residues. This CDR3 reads CASRTSYEQYF. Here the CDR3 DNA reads TGTGCCAGCAGGACTTCCTACGAGCAGTACTTC.

For the CDR3, the DNA is TGTGCCAGCAGGATAGACTGGACAGGCGTCTTGCAGGGCTACACCTTC. It encodes CASRIDWTGVLQGYTF. The chain recombines TRBV28 with TRBJ1-2; 7 bases fit TRBD1. Germline CDR1 and CDR2: MDHEN and SYDVKM. CDR3 size: 16 residues. V gave up 6 bases and J gave up 8 bases; unmatched junction bases: 18.

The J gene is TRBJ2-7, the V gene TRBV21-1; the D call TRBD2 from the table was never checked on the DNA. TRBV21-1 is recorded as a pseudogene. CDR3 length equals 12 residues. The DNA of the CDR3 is TGTGCCAGCAGGGACTGCTTATACGAGCAGTACTTC. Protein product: CASRDCLYEQYF.

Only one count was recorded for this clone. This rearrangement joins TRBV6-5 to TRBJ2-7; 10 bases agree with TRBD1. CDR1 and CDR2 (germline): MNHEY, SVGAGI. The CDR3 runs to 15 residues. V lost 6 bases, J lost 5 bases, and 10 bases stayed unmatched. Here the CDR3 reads CASRLAWDRGHEQYF. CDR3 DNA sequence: TGTGCCAGCAGACTAGCCTGGGACAGGGGCCACGAGCAGTACTTC.

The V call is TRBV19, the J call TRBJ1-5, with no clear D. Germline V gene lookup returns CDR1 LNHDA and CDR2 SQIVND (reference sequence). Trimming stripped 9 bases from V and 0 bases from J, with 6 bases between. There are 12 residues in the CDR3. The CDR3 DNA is TGTGCCAGCAGGTATAGCAATCAGCCCCAGCATTTT. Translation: CASRYSNQPQHF.

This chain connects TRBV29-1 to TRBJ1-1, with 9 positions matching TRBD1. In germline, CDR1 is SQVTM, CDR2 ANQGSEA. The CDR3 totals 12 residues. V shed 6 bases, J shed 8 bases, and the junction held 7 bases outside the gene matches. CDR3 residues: CSVSPGTGEAFF. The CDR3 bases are TGCAGCGTGAGCCCCGGGACAGGGGAAGCTTTCTTT. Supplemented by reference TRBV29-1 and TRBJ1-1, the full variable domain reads SAVISQKPSRDICQRGTSLTIQCQVDSQVTMMFWYRQQPGQSLTLIATANQGSEATYESGFVIDKFPISRPNLTFSTLTVSNMSPEDSSIYLCSVSPGTGEAFFGQGTRLTVV.

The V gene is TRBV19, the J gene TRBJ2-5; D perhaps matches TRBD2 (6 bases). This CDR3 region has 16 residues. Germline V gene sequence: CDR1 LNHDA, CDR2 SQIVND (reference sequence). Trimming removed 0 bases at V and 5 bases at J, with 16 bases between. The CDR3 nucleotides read TGTGCCAGTAGTATAGATCACCAGGGAGGAAGGGAGACCCAGTACTTC. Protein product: CASSIDHQGGRETQYF.

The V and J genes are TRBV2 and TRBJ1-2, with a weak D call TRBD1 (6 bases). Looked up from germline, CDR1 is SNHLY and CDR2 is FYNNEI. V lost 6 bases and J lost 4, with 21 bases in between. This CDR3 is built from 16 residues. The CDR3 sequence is CASRPLTGKGLYGYTF. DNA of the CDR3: TGTGCCAGCAGACCTCTAACAGGGAAGGGCCTCTATGGCTACACCTTC. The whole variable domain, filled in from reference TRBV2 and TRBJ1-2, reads EPEVTQTPSHQVTQMGQEVILRCVPISNHLYFYWYRQILGQKVEFLVSFYNNEISEKSEIFDDQFSVERPDGSNFTLKIRSTKLEDSAMYFCASRPLTGKGLYGYTFGSGTRLTVV.

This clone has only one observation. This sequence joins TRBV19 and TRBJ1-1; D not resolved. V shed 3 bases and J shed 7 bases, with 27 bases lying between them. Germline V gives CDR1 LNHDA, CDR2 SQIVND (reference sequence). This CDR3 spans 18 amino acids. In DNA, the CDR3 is TGTGCCAGTAGTATGTTTGCCAAAACCGAGCCCGCGTATGGTGAAGCTTTCTTT. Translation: CASSMFAKTEPAYGEAFF.

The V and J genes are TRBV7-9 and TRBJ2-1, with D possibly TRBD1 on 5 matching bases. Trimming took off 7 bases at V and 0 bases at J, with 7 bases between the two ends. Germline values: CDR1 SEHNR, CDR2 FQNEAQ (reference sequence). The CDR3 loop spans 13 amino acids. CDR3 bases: TGTGCCAGCAAAACAGGCTCCTACAATGAGCAGTTCTTC. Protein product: CASKTGSYNEQFF. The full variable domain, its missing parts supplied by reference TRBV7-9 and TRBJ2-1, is DTGVSQNPRHKITKRGQNVTFRCDPISEHNRLYWYRQTLGQGPEFLTYFQNEAQLEKSRLLSDRFSAERPKGSFSTLEIQRTEQGDSAMYLCASKTGSYNEQFFGPGTRLTVL.

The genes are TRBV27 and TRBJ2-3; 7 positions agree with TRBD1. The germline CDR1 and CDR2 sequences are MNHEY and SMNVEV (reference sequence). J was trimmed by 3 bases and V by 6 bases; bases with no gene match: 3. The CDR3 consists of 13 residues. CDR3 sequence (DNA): TGTGCCAGCAGGAGACAGGGAACAGATACGCAGTATTTT. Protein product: CASRRQGTDTQYF.

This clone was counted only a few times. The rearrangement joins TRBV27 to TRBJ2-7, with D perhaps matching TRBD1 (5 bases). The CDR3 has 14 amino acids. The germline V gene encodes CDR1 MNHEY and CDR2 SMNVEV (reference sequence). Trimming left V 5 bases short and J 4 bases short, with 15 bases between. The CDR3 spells CASSPRIGAYEQYF. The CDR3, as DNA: TGTGCCAGCAGTCCCCGTATAGGGGCTTACGAGCAGTACTTC.